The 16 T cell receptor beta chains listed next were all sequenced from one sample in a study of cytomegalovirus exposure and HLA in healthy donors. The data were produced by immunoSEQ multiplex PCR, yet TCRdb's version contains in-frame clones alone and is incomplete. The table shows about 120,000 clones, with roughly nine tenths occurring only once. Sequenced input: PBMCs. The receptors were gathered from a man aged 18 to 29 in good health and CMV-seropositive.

The CDR3 protein is CASSLLGGAGEQYF. The CDR3, as DNA: TGTGCCAGCAGTTTATTAGGGGGGGCTGGTGAGCAGTACTTC. This chain uses TRBV28 with TRBJ2-7, with D perhaps TRBD2 (7 bases). V was clipped by 1 base and J by 7 bases, with 14 bases between them. CDR1 is MDHEN and CDR2 is SYDVKM in the germline V gene. The CDR3 has 14 amino acids.

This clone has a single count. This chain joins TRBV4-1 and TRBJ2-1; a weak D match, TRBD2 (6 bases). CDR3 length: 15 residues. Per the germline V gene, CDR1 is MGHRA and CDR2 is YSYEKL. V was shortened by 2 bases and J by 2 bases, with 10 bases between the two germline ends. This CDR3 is CASSQPGLTYNEQFF. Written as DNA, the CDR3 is TGCGCCAGCAGCCAACCGGGACTTACCTACAATGAGCAGTTCTTC.

In nucleotides, the CDR3 is TGTGCCAGCAGTTCCCAAAACTCGGCAGGGCGTAAGGACCCCCTCCACTTT. As protein: CASSSQNSAGRKDPLHF. The rearrangement joins TRBV27 to TRBJ1-6; the D gene is possibly TRBD1 (5 bases). The CDR3 runs 17 residues. The V end lost 4 bases, the J end lost 13 bases, and 26 bases lay between the germline ends. Germline CDR1 is MNHEY and CDR2 is SMNVEV (reference sequence).

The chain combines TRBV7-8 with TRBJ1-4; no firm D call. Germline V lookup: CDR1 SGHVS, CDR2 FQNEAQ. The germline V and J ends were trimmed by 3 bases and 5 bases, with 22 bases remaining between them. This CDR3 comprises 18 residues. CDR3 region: CASSFRSRSSNLNEKLFF. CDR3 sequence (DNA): TGTGCCAGCAGCTTTAGGAGCCGCTCCTCCAACCTCAATGAAAAACTGTTTTTT.

CDR3 loop: CASSLTGGNAEKLFF. DNA of the CDR3: TGTGCCAGCAGTTTGACAGGGGGCAACGCTGAAAAACTGTTTTTT. The chain recombines TRBV6-5 with TRBJ1-4, with 10 bases aligning to TRBD1. Losses at the gene ends were 4 bases for V and 7 bases for J; bases not matched to a gene: 6. This CDR3 has 15 amino acids. CDR1 and CDR2 from the germline V gene are MNHEY and SVGAGI.

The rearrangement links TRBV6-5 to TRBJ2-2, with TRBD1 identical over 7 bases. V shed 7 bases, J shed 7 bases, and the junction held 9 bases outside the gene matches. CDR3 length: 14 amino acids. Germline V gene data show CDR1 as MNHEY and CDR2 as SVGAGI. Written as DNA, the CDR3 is TGTGCCAGCAAAACAGGGGACGATGTCGGGGAGCTGTTTTTT. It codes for CASKTGDDVGELFF.

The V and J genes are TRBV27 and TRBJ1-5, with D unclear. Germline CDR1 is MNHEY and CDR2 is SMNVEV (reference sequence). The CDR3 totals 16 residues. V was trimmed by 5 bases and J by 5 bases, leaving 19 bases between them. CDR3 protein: CASSPLAAGSYQPQHF. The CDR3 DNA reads TGTGCCAGCAGTCCCCTCGCAGCGGGGAGTTATCAGCCCCAGCATTTT.

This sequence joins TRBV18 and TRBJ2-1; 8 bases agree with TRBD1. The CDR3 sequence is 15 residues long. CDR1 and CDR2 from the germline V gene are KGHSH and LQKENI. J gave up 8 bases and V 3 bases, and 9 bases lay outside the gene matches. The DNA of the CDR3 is TGTGCCAGCTCACCTTTCCGGGACAGGAATTATGAGCAGTTCTTC. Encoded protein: CASSPFRDRNYEQFF.

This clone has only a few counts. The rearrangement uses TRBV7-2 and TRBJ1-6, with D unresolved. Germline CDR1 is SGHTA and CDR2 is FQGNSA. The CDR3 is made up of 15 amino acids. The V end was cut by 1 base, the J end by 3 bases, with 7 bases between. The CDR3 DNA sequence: TGTGCCAGCAGCTTAGTAACAAGCTATAATTCACCCCTCCACTTT. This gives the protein CASSLVTSYNSPLHF. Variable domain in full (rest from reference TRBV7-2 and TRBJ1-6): GAGVSQSPSNKVTEKGKDVELRCDPISGHTALYWYRQSLGQGLEFLIYFQGNSAPDKSGLPSDRFSAERTGGSVSTLTIQRTQQEDSAVYLCASSLVTSYNSPLHFGNGTRLTVT.

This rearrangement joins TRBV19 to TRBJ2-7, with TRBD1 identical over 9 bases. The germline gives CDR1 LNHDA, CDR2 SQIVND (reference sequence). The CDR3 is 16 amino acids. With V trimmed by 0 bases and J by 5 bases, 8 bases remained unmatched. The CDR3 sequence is CASSIDLTGGFNEQYF. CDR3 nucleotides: TGTGCCAGTAGTATAGATCTCACAGGGGGCTTCAACGAGCAGTACTTC.

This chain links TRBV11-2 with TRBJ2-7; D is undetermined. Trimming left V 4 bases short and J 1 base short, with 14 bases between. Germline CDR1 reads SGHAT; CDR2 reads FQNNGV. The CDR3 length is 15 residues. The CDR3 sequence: CASSSLRVRSYEQYF. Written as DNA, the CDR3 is TGTGCCAGCAGCTCCCTGCGAGTGAGGTCCTACGAGCAGTACTTC. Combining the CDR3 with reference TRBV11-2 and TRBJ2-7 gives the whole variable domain EAGVAQSPRYKIIEKRQSVAFWCNPISGHATLYWYQQILGQGPKLLIQFQNNGVVDDSQLPKDRFSAERLKGVDSTLKIQPAKLEDSAVYLCASSSLRVRSYEQYFGPGTRLTVT.

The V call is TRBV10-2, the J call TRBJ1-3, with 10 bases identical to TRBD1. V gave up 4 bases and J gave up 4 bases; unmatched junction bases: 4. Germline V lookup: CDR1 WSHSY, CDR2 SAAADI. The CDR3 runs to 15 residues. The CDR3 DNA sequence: TGCGCCAGCAGTGGGACAGGGGGAATCGGAAACACCATATATTTT. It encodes CASSGTGGIGNTIYF.

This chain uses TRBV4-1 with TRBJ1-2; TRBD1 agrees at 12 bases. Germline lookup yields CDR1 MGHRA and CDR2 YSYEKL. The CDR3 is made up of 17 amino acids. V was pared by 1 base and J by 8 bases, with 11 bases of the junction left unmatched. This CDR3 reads CASSQVGQGASRRGYTF. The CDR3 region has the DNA TGCGCCAGCAGCCAAGTGGGACAGGGGGCGAGTCGACGCGGCTACACCTTC.

The CDR3 region is CASSYPMHAAFF. The CDR3 DNA follows: TGTGCCAGCAGTTACCCGATGCACGCGGCTTTCTTT. The chain uses TRBV27 and TRBJ1-1, with D unclear. Germline-derived CDR1 and CDR2 are MNHEY and SMNVEV (reference sequence). V lost 4 bases and J 11 bases, leaving 14 bases between the germline ends. The CDR3 length is 12 residues.

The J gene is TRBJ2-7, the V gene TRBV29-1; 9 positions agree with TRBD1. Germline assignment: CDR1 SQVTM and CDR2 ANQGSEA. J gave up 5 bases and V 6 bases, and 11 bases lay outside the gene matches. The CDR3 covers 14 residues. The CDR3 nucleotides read TGCAGCGTCCTCCGGGACAGGGATTCGGACGAGCAGTACTTC. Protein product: CSVLRDRDSDEQYF.

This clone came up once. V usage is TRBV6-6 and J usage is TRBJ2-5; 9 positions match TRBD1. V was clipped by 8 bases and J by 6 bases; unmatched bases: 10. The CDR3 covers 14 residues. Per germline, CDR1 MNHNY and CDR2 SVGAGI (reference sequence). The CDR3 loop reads CASRDRVMRKTQYF. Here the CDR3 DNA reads TGTGCCAGCCGGGACAGGGTTATGAGGAAGACCCAGTACTTC.